One sample yielded the 21 T cell receptor beta chains listed below, sequenced in a study of OX40 agonist ivuxolimab in advanced cancers. Sequenced by immunoSEQ multiplex PCR; TCRdb stores in-frame clones only, minus some. The sample carries 80,000 to 100,000 clones, 90% to 95% recorded once. The specimen was CD4+ or CD8+ T cells sorted from blood, collected in a trial of the OX40 agonist ivuxolimab. The receptors shown here come from an adult with an advanced solid tumor such as melanoma, head and neck, liver or kidney cancer.

DNA for the CDR3: TGTGCTAGTGGTTTGGGACAGGGTAAGACTAGCGGGAGGGACATCTCCTACAATGAGCAGTTCTTC. It specifies CASGLGQGKTSGRDISYNEQFF. The V and J genes are TRBV12-5 and TRBJ2-1; the match to TRBD2 covers 14 bases. The V segment lost 1 base and the J segment 0 bases; nucleotides outside the gene matches: 14. This CDR3 contains 22 residues. Germline V gene lookup returns CDR1 LGHNT and CDR2 FRNRAP.

The chain has TRBV15 and TRBJ1-4; TRBD1 matches at 8 bases. This CDR3 has 20 residues. The V and J ends lost 1 base and 6 bases, in that order; junction bases with no gene match: 19. Germline V CDR1 and CDR2: LNHNV, YYDKDF (reference sequence). CDR3 residues: CATSRGLSGTGSSGDEKLFF. CDR3 nucleotides: TGTGCCACCAGCAGAGGGCTGTCCGGGACAGGAAGTAGCGGCGATGAAAAACTGTTTTTT. The complete variable domain, with remaining parts taken from reference TRBV15 and TRBJ1-4, reads DAMVIQNPRYQVTQFGKPVTLSCSQTLNHNVMYWYQQKSSQAPKLLFHYYDKDFNNEADTPDNFQSRRPNTSFCFLDIRSPGLGDTAMYLCATSRGLSGTGSSGDEKLFFGSGTQLSVL.

J is TRBJ2-1 and V is TRBV30; a possible D gene is TRBD2 (5 bases). CDR1 GTSNPN and CDR2 SVGIG come from the germline V gene (reference sequence). The CDR3 length is 13 residues. V lost 2 bases to trimming and J lost 9 bases, with 14 bases between them. The CDR3 loop is CAWSPNSVGEQFF. For the CDR3, the DNA is TGTGCCTGGAGTCCGAATAGCGTTGGTGAGCAGTTCTTC.

The rearrangement joins TRBV19 to TRBJ1-1; TRBD1 matches at 8 bases. From germline, CDR1 is LNHDA and CDR2 SQIVND (reference sequence). Unmatched junction bases numbered 3, after V lost 4 bases and J lost 2 bases. This CDR3 contains 14 residues. CDR3 in amino acids: CASSTDRVNTEAFF. As DNA, the CDR3 is TGTGCCAGTAGTACGGACAGGGTTAACACTGAAGCTTTCTTT.

The J gene is TRBJ1-1, the V gene TRBV7-2; D not resolved. This CDR3 contains 16 residues. In germline, CDR1 is SGHTA, CDR2 FQGNSA. Trimming left V 3 bases short and J 3 bases short, with 17 bases between. DNA of the CDR3: TGTGCCAGCAGCTTCCTTTTGCGGCGTGAGGACACTGAAGCTTTCTTT. Residues: CASSFLLRREDTEAFF. Drawing the rest from reference TRBV7-2 and TRBJ1-1, the complete variable domain is GAGVSQSPSNKVTEKGKDVELRCDPISGHTALYWYRQSLGQGLEFLIYFQGNSAPDKSGLPSDRFSAERTGGSVSTLTIQRTQQEDSAVYLCASSFLLRREDTEAFFGQGTRLTVV.

The J gene is TRBJ1-2, the V gene TRBV4-3; tentatively, D is TRBD1 (5 bases). CDR1 and CDR2 from the germline V gene are LGHNA and YSLEER. CDR3 length: 11 amino acids. Deletions cut 6 bases from V and 6 bases from J, with 8 bases between. CDR3 in DNA: TGCGCCAGCAGGCAGGGTGATGGCTACACCTTC. This sequence encodes CASRQGDGYTF.

The chain links TRBV6-5 to TRBJ1-5, with no clear D. Trimming removed 5 bases from V and 7 bases from J, with 18 bases in between. CDR1 MNHEY and CDR2 SVGAGI come from the germline V gene. The CDR3 length is 15 residues. The CDR3 coding sequence is TGTGCCAGCAGTCAGGACGGAGGGAAAGGGCAGCCCCAGCATTTT. It yields the protein CASSQDGGKGQPQHF.

CDR3 loop: CASGTLQSSGNTIYF. CDR3 nucleotides: TGTGCCAGCGGGACACTTCAGAGCTCTGGAAACACCATATATTTT. The V gene is TRBV28, the J gene TRBJ1-3, with D perhaps TRBD1 (6 bases). V gave up 8 bases and J gave up 0 bases, with 14 bases separating them. The CDR3 loop spans 15 amino acids. Germline CDR1 MDHEN, CDR2 SYDVKM.

CDR3 DNA sequence: TGTGCCAGCAGCTTACAGGGAGTTGGTTCTGGCTACACCTTC. It codes for CASSLQGVGSGYTF. The chain uses TRBV5-4 and TRBJ1-2; TRBD1 is a possible D gene (6 bases). The CDR3 is 14 amino acids. V lost 2 bases, J lost 7 bases, and 15 bases lay in between. Germline V gene lookup returns CDR1 SGHNT and CDR2 YYREEE (reference sequence).

V and J are TRBV28 and TRBJ1-4; 12 bases fit TRBD1. The CDR3 runs to 18 residues. The ends lost 4 bases at V and 5 bases at J; junction bases unmatched: 11. Germline-derived CDR1 and CDR2 are MDHEN and SYDVKM. The DNA for the CDR3 is TGTGCCAGCAGTTCGGGGACAGGGGGCGGAGGGCCCAATGAAAAACTGTTTTTT. Protein sequence: CASSSGTGGGGPNEKLFF.

This clone was picked up a small number of times. The chain has TRBV6-6 and TRBJ1-3; TRBD1 might be the D (5 bases). The CDR3 runs to 12 residues. CDR1 MNHNY and CDR2 SVGAGI come from the germline V gene (reference sequence). The CDR3 spells CALKGNGNTIYF. As DNA, the CDR3 is TGTGCATTAAAGGGGAACGGAAACACCATATATTTT.

The chain recombines TRBV6-5 with TRBJ1-3; no reliable D call. The germline CDR1 and CDR2 sequences are MNHEY and SVGAGI. The V gene lost 6 bases and the J gene lost 2 bases, with 11 bases spanning the gap. The CDR3 has 14 residues. The CDR3: CASRGLGTGNTIYF. CDR3 DNA: TGTGCCAGCAGAGGACTAGGCACTGGAAACACCATATATTTT.

V gene TRBV6-5 combines with J gene TRBJ1-4; no definite D call. The V end was cut by 2 bases, the J end by 5 bases, with 3 bases between. CDR1 and CDR2 from the germline V gene are MNHEY and SVGAGI. The CDR3 runs 12 residues. CDR3 nucleotides: TGTGCCAGCAGTTACCTCAATGAAAAACTGTTTTTT. This encodes CASSYLNEKLFF.

The rearrangement links TRBV6-1 to TRBJ1-2; the D gene is possibly TRBD1 (5 bases). The germline gives CDR1 MNHNS, CDR2 SASEGT. V lost 7 bases and J lost 7, with 19 bases in between. The CDR3 is 14 residues long. In DNA form, the CDR3 reads TGTGCCAGCATCCCCGGGGGGGACCTCGGTGGCTACACCTTC. Translation: CASIPGGDLGGYTF.

The chain couples TRBV6-5 to TRBJ1-3; D ambiguous. The length of the CDR3 is 15 residues. The V gene lost 3 bases and the J gene lost 1 base, with 10 bases spanning the gap. Germline values: CDR1 MNHEY, CDR2 SVGAGI. The CDR3 DNA reads as TGTGCCAGCAGTTATTCGTGGGCTTCTGGAAACACCATATATTTT. It encodes CASSYSWASGNTIYF.

The V and J genes are TRBV7-2 and TRBJ1-6; TRBD1 aligns across 10 bases. Germline V lookup: CDR1 SGHTA, CDR2 FQGNSA. This CDR3 is built from 17 residues. Germline trimming cut 7 bases from V and 9 bases from J; bases unmatched to any gene: 15. CDR3 sequence: CASMPGQGLGPGSPLHF. The CDR3 nucleotides read TGTGCCAGCATGCCGGGACAGGGGTTGGGTCCTGGTTCACCCCTCCACTTT.

The V gene is TRBV15, the J gene TRBJ1-5, with D maybe TRBD1 (6 bases). The length of the CDR3 is 15 residues. V was pared by 6 bases and J by 1 base, with 13 bases between. Germline CDR1 is LNHNV and CDR2 is YYDKDF (reference sequence). Here the CDR3 DNA reads TGTGCCACCAGAGAAGGGGGGGCAAGCAATCAGCCCCAGCATTTT. Its translation: CATREGGASNQPQHF.

The chain employs TRBV19 and TRBJ1-1; D not resolved. CDR1 LNHDA and CDR2 SQIVND come from the germline V gene (reference sequence). With 5 bases removed from V and 0 bases from J, the gap between germline ends came to 10 bases. The CDR3 totals 14 residues. The CDR3 coding sequence is TGTGCCAGTAGTCCCCGAAATCTGAACACTGAAGCTTTCTTT. It specifies CASSPRNLNTEAFF.

The genes are TRBV5-1 and TRBJ2-3; no clear D. The CDR3 totals 13 residues. Germline V gene lookup returns CDR1 SGHRS and CDR2 YFSETQ. Deletions cut 5 bases from V and 2 bases from J, with 9 bases between. In DNA form, the CDR3 reads TGCGCCAGCAGGCCTATTGTCACAGATACGCAGTATTTT. Translating gives CASRPIVTDTQYF.

V usage is TRBV7-9 and J usage is TRBJ2-5, with a tentative D call TRBD2 (6 bases). The germline gives CDR1 SEHNR, CDR2 FQNEAQ (reference sequence). The CDR3 has 12 amino acids. Between the trimmed V and J ends, which lost 3 bases and 7 bases, there was a span of 9 bases. The CDR3 is CASSFARGTQYF. DNA of the CDR3: TGTGCCAGCAGCTTCGCGCGGGGGACCCAGTACTTC.

This clone appeared a few times. The chain couples TRBV7-3 to TRBJ1-1; D unresolved. CDR1 is SGHTA and CDR2 is FQGTGA in the germline V gene. The CDR3 has 13 amino acids. Trimming cost V 2 bases and J 10 bases, with 14 bases left between them. The CDR3 DNA sequence: TGTGCCAGCAGCTTAGCGTTTGAGGGAAGAGCTTTCTTT. It translates to CASSLAFEGRAFF.